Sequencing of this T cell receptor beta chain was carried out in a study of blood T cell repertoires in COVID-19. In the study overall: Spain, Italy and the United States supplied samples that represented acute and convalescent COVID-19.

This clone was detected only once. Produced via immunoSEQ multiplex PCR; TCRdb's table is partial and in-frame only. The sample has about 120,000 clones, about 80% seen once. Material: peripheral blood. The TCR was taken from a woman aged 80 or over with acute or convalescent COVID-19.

CDR3 in amino acids: CASSPFGSSYNSPLHF. The CDR3 DNA sequence: TGTGCCAGCAGCCCCTTCGGGAGCTCCTATAATTCACCCCTCCACTTT. The rearrangement joins TRBV7-6 to TRBJ1-6; D ambiguous. CDR1 and CDR2 from the germline V gene are SGHVS and FNYEAQ. V lost 5 bases and J 0 bases, leaving 11 bases between the germline ends. The CDR3 totals 16 residues.